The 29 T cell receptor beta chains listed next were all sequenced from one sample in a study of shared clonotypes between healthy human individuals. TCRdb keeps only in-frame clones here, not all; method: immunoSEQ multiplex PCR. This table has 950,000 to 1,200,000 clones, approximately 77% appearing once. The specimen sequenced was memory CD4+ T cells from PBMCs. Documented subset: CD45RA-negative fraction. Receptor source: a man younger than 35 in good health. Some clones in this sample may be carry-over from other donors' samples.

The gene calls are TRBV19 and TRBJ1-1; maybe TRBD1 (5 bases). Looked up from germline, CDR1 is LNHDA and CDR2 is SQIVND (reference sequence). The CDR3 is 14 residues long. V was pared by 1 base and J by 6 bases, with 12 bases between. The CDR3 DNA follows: TGTGCCAGTAGTATAGTCATGGGGGGTGCTGAAGCTTTCTTT. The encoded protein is CASSIVMGGAEAFF.

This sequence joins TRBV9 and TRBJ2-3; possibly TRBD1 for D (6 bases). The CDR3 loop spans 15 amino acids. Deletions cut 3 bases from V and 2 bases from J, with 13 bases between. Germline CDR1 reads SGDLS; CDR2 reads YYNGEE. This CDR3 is CASSEGTLLTDTQYF. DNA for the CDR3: TGTGCCAGCAGCGAGGGGACACTACTCACAGATACGCAGTATTTT.

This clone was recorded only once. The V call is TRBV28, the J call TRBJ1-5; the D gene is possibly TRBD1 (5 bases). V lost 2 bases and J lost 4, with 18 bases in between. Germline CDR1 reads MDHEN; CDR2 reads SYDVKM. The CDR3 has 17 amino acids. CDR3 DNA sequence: TGTGCCAGCAGTTTACCCCGGGGGGACGCTCCTAATCAGCCCCAGCATTTT. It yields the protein CASSLPRGDAPNQPQHF.

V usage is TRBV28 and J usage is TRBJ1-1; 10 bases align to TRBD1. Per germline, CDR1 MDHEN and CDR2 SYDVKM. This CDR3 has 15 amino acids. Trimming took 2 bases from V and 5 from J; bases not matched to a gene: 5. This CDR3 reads CASSLGTGVETEAFF. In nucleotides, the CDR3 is TGTGCCAGCAGTTTAGGGACAGGGGTTGAAACTGAAGCTTTCTTT. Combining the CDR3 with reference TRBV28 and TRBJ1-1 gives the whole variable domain DVKVTQSSRYLVKRTGEKVFLECVQDMDHENMFWYRQDPGLGLRLIYFSYDVKMKEKGDIPEGYSVSREKKERFSLILESASTNQTSMYLCASSLGTGVETEAFFGQGTRLTVV.

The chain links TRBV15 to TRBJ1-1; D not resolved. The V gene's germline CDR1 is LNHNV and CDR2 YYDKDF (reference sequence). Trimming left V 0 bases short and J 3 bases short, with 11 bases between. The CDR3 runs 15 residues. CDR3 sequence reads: CATSRDIAGDTEAFF. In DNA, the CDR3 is TGTGCCACCAGCAGAGATATCGCGGGTGACACTGAAGCTTTCTTT.

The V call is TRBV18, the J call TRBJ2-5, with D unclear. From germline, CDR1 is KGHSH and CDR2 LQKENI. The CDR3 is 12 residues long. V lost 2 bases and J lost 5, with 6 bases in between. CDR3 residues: CASSPVVETQYF. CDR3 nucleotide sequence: TGTGCCAGCTCACCAGTTGTGGAGACCCAGTACTTC. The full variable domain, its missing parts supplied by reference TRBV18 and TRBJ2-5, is NAGVMQNPRHLVRRRGQEARLRCSPMKGHSHVYWYRQLPEEGLKFMVYLQKENIIDESGMPKERFSAEFPKEGPSILRIQQVVRGDSAAYFCASSPVVETQYFGPGTRLLVL.

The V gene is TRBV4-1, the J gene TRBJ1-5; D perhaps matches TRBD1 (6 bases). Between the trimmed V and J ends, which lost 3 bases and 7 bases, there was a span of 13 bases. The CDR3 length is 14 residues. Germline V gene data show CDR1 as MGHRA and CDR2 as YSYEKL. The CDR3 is CASSQLQGGQPQHF. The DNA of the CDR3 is TGCGCCAGCAGCCAGCTACAGGGTGGGCAGCCCCAGCATTTT.

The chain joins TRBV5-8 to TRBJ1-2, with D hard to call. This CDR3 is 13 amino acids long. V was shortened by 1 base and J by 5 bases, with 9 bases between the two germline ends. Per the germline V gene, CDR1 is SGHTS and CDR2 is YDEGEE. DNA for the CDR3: TGTGCCAGCAGCTTGACAGCTCTTTATGGCTACACCTTC. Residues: CASSLTALYGYTF.

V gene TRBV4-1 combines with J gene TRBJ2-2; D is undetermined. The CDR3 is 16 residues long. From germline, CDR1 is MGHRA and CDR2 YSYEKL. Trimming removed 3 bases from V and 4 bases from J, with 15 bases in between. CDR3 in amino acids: CASSQSGKALTGELFF. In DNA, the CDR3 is TGCGCCAGCAGCCAGAGTGGAAAAGCCCTCACCGGGGAGCTGTTTTTT.

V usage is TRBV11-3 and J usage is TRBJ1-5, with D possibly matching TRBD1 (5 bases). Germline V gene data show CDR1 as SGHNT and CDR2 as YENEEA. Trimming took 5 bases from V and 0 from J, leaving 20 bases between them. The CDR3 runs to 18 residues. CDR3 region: CASSLVSGGVYSNQPQHF. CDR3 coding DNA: TGTGCCAGCAGCCTAGTTAGCGGAGGGGTCTATAGCAATCAGCCCCAGCATTTT.

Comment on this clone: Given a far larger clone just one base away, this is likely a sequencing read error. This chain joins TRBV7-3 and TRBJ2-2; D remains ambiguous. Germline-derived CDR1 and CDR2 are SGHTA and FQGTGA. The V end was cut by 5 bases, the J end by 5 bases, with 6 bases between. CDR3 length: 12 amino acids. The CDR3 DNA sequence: TGTGCCAGCAGCCCCCGTACCGGGGAGCTGTTTTTT. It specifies CASSPRTGELFF.

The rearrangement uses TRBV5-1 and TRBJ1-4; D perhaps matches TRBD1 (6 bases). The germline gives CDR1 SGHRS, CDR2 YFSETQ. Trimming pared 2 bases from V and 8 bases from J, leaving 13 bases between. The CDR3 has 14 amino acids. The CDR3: CASSFRAGGEKLFF. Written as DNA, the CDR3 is TGCGCCAGCAGCTTTAGGGCGGGGGGCGAAAAACTGTTTTTT.

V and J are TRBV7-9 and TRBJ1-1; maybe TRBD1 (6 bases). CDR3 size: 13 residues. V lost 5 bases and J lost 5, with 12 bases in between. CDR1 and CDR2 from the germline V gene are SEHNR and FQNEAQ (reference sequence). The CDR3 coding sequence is TGTGCCAGCAGCCAAAAGGGGGGGACTGAAGCTTTCTTT. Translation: CASSQKGGTEAFF. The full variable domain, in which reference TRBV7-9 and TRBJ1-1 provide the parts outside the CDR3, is DTGVSQNPRHKITKRGQNVTFRCDPISEHNRLYWYRQTLGQGPEFLTYFQNEAQLEKSRLLSDRFSAERPKGSFSTLEIQRTEQGDSAMYLCASSQKGGTEAFFGQGTRLTVV.

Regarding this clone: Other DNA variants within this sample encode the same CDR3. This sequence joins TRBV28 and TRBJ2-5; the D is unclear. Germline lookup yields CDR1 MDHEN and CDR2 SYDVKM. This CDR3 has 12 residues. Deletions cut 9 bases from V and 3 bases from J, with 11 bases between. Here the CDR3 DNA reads TGTGCCAGTTCGGCTGGGAAAGAGACCCAGTACTTC. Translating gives CASSAGKETQYF.

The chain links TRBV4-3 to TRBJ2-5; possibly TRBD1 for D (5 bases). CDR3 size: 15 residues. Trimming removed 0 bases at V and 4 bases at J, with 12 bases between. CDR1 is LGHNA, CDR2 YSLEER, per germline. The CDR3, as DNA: TGCGCCAGCAGCCAAGATCGAAAGGGGCCAGAGACCCAGTACTTC. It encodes CASSQDRKGPETQYF.

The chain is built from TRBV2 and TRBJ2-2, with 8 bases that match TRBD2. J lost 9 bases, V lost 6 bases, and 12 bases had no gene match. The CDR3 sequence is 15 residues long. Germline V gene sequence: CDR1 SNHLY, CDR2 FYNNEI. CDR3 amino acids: CASRTPRGRNRELFF. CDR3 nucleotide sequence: TGTGCCAGCAGAACGCCCCGCGGGAGGAACCGGGAGCTGTTTTTT.

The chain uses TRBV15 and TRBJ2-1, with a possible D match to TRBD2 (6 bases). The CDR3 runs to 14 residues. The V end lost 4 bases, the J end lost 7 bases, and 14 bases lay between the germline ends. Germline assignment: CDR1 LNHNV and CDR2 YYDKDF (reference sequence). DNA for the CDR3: TGTGCCACCAGCATGGACCGGGAGAGGAATGAGCAGTTCTTC. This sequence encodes CATSMDRERNEQFF.

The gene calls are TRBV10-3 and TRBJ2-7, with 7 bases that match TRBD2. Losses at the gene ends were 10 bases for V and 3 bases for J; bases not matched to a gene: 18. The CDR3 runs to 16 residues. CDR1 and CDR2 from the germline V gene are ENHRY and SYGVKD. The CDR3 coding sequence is TGTGCCACCACCCCCTCCCTAGCTAGCGGAAACTACGAGCAGTACTTC. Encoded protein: CATTPSLASGNYEQYF.

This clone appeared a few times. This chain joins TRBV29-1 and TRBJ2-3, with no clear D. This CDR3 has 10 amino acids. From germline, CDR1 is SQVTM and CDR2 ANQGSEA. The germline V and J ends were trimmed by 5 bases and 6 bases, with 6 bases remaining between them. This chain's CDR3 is CSVRSDTQYF. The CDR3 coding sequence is TGCAGCGTTCGGTCTGATACGCAGTATTTT.

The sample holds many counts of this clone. The CDR3 reads CASSSGQGIQTQYF. The CDR3 bases are TGCGCCAGCAGCTCGGGACAGGGGATTCAGACCCAGTACTTC. The J gene is TRBJ2-5, the V gene TRBV5-1; TRBD1 agrees at 10 bases. CDR1 is SGHRS and CDR2 is YFSETQ in the germline V gene. The CDR3 contains 14 residues. V trimming: 3 bases; J trimming: 6 bases; junction bases outside the gene matches: 5.

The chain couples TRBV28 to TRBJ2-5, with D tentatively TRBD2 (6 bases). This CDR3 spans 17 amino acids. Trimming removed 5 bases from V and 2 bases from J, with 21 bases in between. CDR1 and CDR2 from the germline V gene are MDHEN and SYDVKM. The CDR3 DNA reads TGTGCCAGCAGTATCACCCGGGACTCCCACACACAAGAGACCCAGTACTTC. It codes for CASSITRDSHTQETQYF.

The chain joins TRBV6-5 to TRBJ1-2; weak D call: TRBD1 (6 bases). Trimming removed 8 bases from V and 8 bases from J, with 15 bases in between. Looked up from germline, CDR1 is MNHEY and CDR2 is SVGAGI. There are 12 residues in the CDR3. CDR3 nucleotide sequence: TGTGCCAGCTCCCCGTCGACAGGAGGCTACACCTTC. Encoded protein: CASSPSTGGYTF.

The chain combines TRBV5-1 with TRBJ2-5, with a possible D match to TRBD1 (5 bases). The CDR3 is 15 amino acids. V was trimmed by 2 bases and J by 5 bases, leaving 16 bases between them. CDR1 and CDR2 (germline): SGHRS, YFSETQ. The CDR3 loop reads CASSLVGAFGETQYF. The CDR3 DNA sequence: TGCGCCAGCAGCTTAGTAGGGGCCTTCGGGGAGACCCAGTACTTC.

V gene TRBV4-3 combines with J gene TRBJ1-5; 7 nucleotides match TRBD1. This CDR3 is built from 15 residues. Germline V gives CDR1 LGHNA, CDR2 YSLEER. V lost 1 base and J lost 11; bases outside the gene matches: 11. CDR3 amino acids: CASSQAATGEVAQHF. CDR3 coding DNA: TGCGCCAGCAGCCAAGCCGCAACAGGGGAGGTGGCCCAGCATTTT.

The CDR3 region is CASSRGTSSYEQYF. CDR3 coding DNA: TGTGCCAGTAGTAGAGGGACTTCCTCCTACGAGCAGTACTTC. The V and J genes are TRBV19 and TRBJ2-7; a weak D match, TRBD2 (6 bases). The CDR3 length is 14 residues. The germline V gene has CDR1 LNHDA and CDR2 SQIVND (reference sequence). V lost 4 bases, J lost 0 bases, and 10 bases lay in between.

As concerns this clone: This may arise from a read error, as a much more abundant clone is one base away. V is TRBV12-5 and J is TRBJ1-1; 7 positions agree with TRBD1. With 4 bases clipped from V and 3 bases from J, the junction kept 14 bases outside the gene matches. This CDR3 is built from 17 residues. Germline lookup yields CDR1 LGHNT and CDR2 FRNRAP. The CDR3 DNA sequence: TGTGCTAGTGGTTCGGTACGGACGGAGGGGGCTGACACTGAAGCTTTCTTT. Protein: CASGSVRTEGADTEAFF.

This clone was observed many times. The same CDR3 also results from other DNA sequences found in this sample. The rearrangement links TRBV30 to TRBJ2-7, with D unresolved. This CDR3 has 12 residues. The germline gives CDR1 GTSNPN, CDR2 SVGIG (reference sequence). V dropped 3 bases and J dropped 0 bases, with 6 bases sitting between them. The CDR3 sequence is CAWSISSYEQYF. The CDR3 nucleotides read TGTGCCTGGAGCATAAGCTCCTACGAGCAGTACTTC.

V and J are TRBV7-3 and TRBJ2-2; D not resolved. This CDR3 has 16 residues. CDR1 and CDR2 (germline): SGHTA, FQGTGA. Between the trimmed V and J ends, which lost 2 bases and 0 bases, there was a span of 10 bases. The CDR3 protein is CASSLLRPTNTGELFF. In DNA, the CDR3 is TGTGCCAGCAGCTTACTGCGGCCGACGAACACCGGGGAGCTGTTTTTT.

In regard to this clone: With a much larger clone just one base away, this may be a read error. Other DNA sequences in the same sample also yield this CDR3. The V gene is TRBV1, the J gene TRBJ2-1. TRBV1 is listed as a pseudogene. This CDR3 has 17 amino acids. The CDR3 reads CTSSQAGGFGSYNEQFF. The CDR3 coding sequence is TGCACCAGCAGCCAAGCCGGGGGCTTTGGGTCCTACAATGAGCAATTCTTC.